These T cell receptor beta chains were read from a single sample in a study of T-cell reconstitution after alpha-beta-depleted transplantation in children. MiXCR was run by TCRdb on the PCR reads, yielding one entry per CDR3 protein. The sample comprises a few hundred thousand distinct CDR3 sequences, roughly a tenth of which are singletons, and less than 8% rests with the top ten. The input for sequencing was PBMCs, taken before TCRalphabeta/CD19-depleted stem cell transplant. These receptors came from a boy under three years old with acute myeloid leukemia, due to receive a stem cell transplant. The CDR3 runs from the conserved cysteine through the conserved F or W. Each record gives: J gene, V gene, clone size, D gene, CDR3 protein, CDR3 DNA. D genes are given only for firm matches. Clone size appears in some rows only: once, few, many, or a class for an expanded clone.

J: TRBJ2-3; V: TRBV24-1; size: many; D: NA; CDR3: CATSDRLRDTQYF; DNA: TGTGCCACCAGTGATCGACTGAGAGATACGCAGTATTTT
J: TRBJ2-7; V: TRBV29-1; size: few; D: TRBD1; CDR3: CSVQGSVSYEQYF; DNA: TGCAGCGTACAGGGGAGCGTCTCCTACGAGCAGTACTTC
J: TRBJ2-5; V: TRBV7-9; size: many; D: NA; CDR3: CASRRDLQETQYF; DNA: TGTGCCAGCAGAAGGGACTTGCAAGAGACCCAGTACTTC
J: TRBJ2-1; V: TRBV5-1; size: many; D: NA; CDR3: CASSLAYNEQFF; DNA: TGCGCCAGCAGTTTGGCTTACAATGAGCAGTTCTTC
J: TRBJ1-4; V: TRBV28; size: many; D: NA; CDR3: CASSLGRNEKLFF; DNA: TGTGCCAGCAGTTTGGGCCGGAATGAAAAACTGTTTTTT
J: TRBJ2-7; V: TRBV7-3; size: many; D: TRBD2; CDR3: CASSLRREGPLHWYEQYF; DNA: TGTGCCAGCAGCTTACGCCGGGAGGGCCCCCTGCATTGGTACGAGCAGTACTTC
J: TRBJ2-2; V: TRBV6-2/TRBV6-3; size: many; D: NA; CDR3: CASSYSGSGELFF; DNA: TGTGCCAGCAGTTACTCAGGGAGCGGGGAGCTGTTTTTT
J: TRBJ2-3; V: TRBV24-1; size: many; D: NA; CDR3: CATSDSWDSDTQYF; DNA: TGTGCCACCAGTGATTCGTGGGATTCAGATACGCAGTATTTT
J: TRBJ2-1; V: TRBV3-1; size: NA; D: NA; CDR3: CASSQHGGSYNEQFF; DNA: TGTGCCAGCAGCCAACACGGTGGCTCCTACAATGAGCAGTTCTTC
J: TRBJ2-1; V: TRBV18; size: NA; D: NA; CDR3: CASSPEEAALVVDEQFF; DNA: TGTGCCAGCTCACCAGAAGAGGCGGCGCTGGTAGTCGATGAGCAGTTCTTC
J: TRBJ2-7; V: TRBV10-3; size: many; D: NA; CDR3: CAISESGRGMGEQYF; DNA: TGTGCCATCAGTGAGTCAGGACGAGGGATGGGAGAGCAGTACTTC
J: TRBJ2-1; V: TRBV6-1; size: many; D: TRBD2; CDR3: CASRGGLAGPYNEQFF; DNA: TGTGCCAGCAGGGGGGGGCTAGCGGGACCCTACAATGAGCAGTTCTTC
J: TRBJ2-1; V: TRBV24-1; size: many; D: TRBD1; CDR3: CATSDNRGTYNEQFF; DNA: TGTGCCACCAGTGATAACAGGGGGACCTACAATGAGCAGTTCTTC
J: TRBJ1-4; V: TRBV29-1; size: few; D: NA; CDR3: CSVLTGKEKLFF; DNA: TGCAGCGTTTTGACAGGAAAGGAAAAACTGTTTTTT
J: TRBJ1-5; V: TRBV28; size: many; D: NA; CDR3: CASRFTFSNQPQHF; DNA: TGTGCCAGCAGGTTCACCTTTAGCAATCAGCCCCAGCATTTT
J: TRBJ2-1; V: TRBV2; size: NA; D: TRBD2; CDR3: CASSEGLAGRNEQFF; DNA: TGTGCCAGCAGTGAAGGTCTAGCGGGGCGCAATGAGCAGTTCTTC
J: TRBJ2-6; V: TRBV19; size: NA; D: NA; CDR3: CASSRGITGANVLTF; DNA: TGTGCCAGTAGTAGGGGAATTACTGGGGCCAACGTCCTGACTTTC
J: TRBJ1-3; V: TRBV7-2; size: NA; D: TRBD1; CDR3: CASSSTGGSGNTIYF; DNA: TGTGCCAGCAGCTCTACAGGGGGCTCTGGAAACACCATATATTTT
J: TRBJ2-7; V: TRBV20-1; size: few; D: TRBD2; CDR3: CSARELAGGLSEQYF; DNA: TGCAGTGCTAGAGAACTAGCGGGGGGGCTCTCCGAGCAGTACTTC
J: TRBJ1-5; V: TRBV9; size: many; D: NA; CDR3: CASSVRPGTDQPQHF; DNA: TGTGCCAGCAGCGTTAGGCCAGGAACTGATCAGCCCCAGCATTTT
J: TRBJ2-1; V: TRBV5-1; size: NA; D: NA; CDR3: CASSPLSYNEQFF; DNA: TGCGCCAGCAGCCCCCTCTCCTACAATGAGCAGTTCTTC
J: TRBJ2-2; V: TRBV13; size: many; D: NA; CDR3: CASSPVVGSNTGELFF; DNA: TGTGCCAGCAGCCCAGTTGTGGGGTCGAACACCGGGGAGCTGTTTTTT
J: TRBJ2-7; V: TRBV28; size: many; D: TRBD1; CDR3: CASSLRQGGIKQYF; DNA: TGTGCCAGCAGTTTAAGACAGGGGGGAATCAAGCAGTACTTC
J: TRBJ1-1; V: TRBV2; size: many; D: NA; CDR3: CASSEVTTGYTEAFF; DNA: TGTGCCAGCAGTGAAGTCACAACAGGGTATACTGAAGCTTTCTTT
J: TRBJ2-7; V: TRBV7-2; size: NA; D: TRBD1; CDR3: CASSSRTGTGSDEQYF; DNA: TGTGCCAGCAGCTCGAGGACCGGGACAGGGAGTGACGAGCAGTACTTC
J: TRBJ2-7; V: TRBV6-2/TRBV6-3; size: many; D: NA; CDR3: CASSYVFVRAFEQYF; DNA: TGTGCCAGCAGTTACGTTTTTGTACGGGCCTTCGAGCAGTACTTC
J: TRBJ1-5; V: TRBV7-8; size: many; D: TRBD1; CDR3: CASSSETGRRQPQHF; DNA: TGTGCCAGCAGCTCCGAGACAGGGCGGCGTCAGCCCCAGCATTTT
J: TRBJ2-7; V: TRBV7-3; size: NA; D: TRBD2; CDR3: CASSLTGTSGRNEQYF; DNA: TGTGCCAGCAGCTTAACGGGAACTAGCGGGAGGAACGAGCAGTACTTC
J: TRBJ2-7; V: TRBV29-1; size: few; D: TRBD1; CDR3: CSVEDFGTGSYEQYF; DNA: TGCAGCGTTGAAGACTTCGGGACAGGCTCCTACGAGCAGTACTTC
J: TRBJ2-2; V: TRBV20-1; size: many; D: NA; CDR3: CSARGADKNTGELFF; DNA: TGCAGTGCTAGAGGTGCGGACAAGAACACCGGGGAGCTGTTTTTT
J: TRBJ2-6; V: TRBV9; size: many; D: NA; CDR3: CASSENSNGVLTF; DNA: TGTGCCAGCAGCGAGAACTCTAATGGCGTCCTGACTTTC